The sequence of this T cell receptor beta chain was determined in a study of CD8+ T cells in alopecia areata. Across the whole study: At a dose of 5 to 10 mg twice daily, oral tofacitinib was given to treated patients. Severity scoring for treated patients was based on the percentage of affected scalp area.

This sample's treatment: oral pan-JAK inhibitor, 5-10 mg twice daily. Alopecia areata patients provided lesional scalp punch biopsies and peripheral blood, both collected for the study. Whole-study findings and limits: TCRs were shared less clearly across patients than in mice, possibly for HLA-related reasons.

Extracted RNA was reverse transcribed into cDNA, the sequencing template. TCRdb keeps only in-frame clones here, not all; method: immunoSEQ multiplex PCR. The data hold tens of thousands of clones, with 65% observed a single time. A remark on this clone: Its antigen remains unknown.

The sample consisted of CD8+ T cells sorted from blood, taken at week 4, from a patient treated with tofacitinib. The receptor comes from a human donor with alopecia areata.

CDR3 loop: CAWTGGFQPQHF. CDR3 in DNA: TGTGCCTGGACTGGAGGTTTCCAGCCCCAGCATTTT. This chain connects TRBV30 to TRBJ1-5, with D hard to call. Trimming removed 4 bases at V and 7 bases at J, with 11 bases between. This CDR3 comprises 12 residues. In germline, CDR1 is GTSNPN, CDR2 SVGIG (reference sequence).